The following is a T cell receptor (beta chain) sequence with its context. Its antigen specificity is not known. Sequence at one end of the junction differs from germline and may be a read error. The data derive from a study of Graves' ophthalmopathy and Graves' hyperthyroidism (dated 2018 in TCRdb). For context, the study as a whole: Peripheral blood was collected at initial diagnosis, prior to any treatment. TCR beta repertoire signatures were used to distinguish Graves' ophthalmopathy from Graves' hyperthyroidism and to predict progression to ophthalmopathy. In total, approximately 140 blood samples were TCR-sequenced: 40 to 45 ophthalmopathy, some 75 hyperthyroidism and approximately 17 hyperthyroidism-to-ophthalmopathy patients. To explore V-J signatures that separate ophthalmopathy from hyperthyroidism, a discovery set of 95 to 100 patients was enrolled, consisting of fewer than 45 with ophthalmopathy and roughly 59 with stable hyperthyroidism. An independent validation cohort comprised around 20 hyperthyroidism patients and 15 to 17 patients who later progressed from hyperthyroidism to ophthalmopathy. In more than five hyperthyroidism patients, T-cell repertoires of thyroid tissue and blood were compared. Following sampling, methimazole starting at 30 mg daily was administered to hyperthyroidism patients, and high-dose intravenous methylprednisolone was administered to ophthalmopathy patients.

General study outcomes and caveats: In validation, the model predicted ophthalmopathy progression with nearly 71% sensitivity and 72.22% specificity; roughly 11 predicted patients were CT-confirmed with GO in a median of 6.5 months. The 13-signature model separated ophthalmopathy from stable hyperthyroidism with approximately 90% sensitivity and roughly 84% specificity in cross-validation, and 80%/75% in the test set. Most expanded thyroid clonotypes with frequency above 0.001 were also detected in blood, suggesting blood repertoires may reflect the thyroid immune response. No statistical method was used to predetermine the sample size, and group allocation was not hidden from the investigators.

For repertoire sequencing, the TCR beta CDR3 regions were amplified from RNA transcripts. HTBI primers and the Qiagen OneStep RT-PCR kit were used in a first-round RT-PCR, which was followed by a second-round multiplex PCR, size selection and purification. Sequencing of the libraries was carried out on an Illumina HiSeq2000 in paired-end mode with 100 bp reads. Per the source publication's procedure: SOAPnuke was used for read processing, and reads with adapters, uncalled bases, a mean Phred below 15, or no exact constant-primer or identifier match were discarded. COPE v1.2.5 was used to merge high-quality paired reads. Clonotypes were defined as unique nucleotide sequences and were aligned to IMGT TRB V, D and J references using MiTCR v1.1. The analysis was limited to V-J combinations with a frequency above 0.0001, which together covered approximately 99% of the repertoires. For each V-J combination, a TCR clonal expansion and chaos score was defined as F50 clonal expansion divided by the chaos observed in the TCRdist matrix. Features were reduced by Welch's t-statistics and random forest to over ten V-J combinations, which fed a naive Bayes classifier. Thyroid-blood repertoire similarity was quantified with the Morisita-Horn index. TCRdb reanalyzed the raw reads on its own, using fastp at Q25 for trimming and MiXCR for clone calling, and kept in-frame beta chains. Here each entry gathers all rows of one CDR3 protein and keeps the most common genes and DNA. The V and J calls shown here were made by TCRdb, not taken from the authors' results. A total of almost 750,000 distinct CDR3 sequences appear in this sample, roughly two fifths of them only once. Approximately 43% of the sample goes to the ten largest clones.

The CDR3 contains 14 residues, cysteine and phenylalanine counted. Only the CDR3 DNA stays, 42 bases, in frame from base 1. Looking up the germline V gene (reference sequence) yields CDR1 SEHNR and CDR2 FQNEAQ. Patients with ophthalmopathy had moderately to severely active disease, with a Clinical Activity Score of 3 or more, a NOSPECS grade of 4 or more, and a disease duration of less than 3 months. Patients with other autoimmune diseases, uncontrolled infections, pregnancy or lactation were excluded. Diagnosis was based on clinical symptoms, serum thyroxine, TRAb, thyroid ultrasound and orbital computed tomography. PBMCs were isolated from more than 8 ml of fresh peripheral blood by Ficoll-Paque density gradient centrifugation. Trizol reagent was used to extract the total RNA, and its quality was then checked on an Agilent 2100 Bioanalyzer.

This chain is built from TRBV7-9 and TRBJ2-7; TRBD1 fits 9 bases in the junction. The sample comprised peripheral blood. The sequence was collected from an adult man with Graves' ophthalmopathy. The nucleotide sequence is TGTGCCAGTAGTATGGGGACAGGGTCCTCCGAGCAGTACTTC. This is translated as CASSMGTGSSEQYF.